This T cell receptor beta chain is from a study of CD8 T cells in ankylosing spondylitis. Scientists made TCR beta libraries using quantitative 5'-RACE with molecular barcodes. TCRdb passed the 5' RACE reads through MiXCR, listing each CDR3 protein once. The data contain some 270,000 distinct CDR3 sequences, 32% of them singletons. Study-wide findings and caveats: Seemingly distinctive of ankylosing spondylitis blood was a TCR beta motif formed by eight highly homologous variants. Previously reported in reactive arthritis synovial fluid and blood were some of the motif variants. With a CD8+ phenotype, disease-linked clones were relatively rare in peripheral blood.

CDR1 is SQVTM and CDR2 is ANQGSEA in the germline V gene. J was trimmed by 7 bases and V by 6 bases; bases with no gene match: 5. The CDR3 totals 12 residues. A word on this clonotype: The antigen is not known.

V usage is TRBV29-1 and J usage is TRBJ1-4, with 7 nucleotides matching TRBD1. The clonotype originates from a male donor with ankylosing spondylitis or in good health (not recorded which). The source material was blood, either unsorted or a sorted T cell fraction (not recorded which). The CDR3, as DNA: TGCAGCGTCCTGGGGGACAGTGAAAAACTGTTTTTT. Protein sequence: CSVLGDSEKLFF.